The present T cell receptor (beta chain) was sequenced within a study of T cells in women clearing cervical HPV infection. Sequenced by immunoSEQ multiplex PCR; TCRdb stores in-frame clones only, minus some. The sample has 15,000 to 20,000 clones. A remark on this clone: The read comes to an end 3 residues before the CDR3 does, leaving the germline J gene to fill in the end.

CDR3 length: 12 amino acids. Germline V gives CDR1 LNHDA, CDR2 SQIVND (reference sequence). This TCR derives from a woman aged 18 to 75 with a cervical HPV16 infection that either progressed to CIN3+ or cleared (not recorded which). Sequenced: blood buffy coat. This sequence joins TRBV19 and TRBJ1-2; 7 nucleotides align to TRBD1. The chain's CDR3 is CATGTAYNDYTF. The CDR3 DNA, read in part, is TGTGCCACCGGGACAGCTTACAATGAC.